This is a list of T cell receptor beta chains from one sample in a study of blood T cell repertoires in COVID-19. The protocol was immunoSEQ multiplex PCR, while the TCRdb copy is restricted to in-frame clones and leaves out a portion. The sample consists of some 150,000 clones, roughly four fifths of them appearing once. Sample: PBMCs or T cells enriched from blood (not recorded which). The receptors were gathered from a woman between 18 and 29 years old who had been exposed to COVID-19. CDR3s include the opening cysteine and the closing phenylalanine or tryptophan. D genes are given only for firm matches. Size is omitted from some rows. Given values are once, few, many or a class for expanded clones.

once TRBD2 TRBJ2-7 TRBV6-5 TGTGCCAGCACCCGAGCGGGGGGGTCCTACGAGCAGTACTTC CASTRAGGSYEQYF
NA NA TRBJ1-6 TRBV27 TGTGCCAGCAGGGCAAATTCACCCCTCCACTTT CASRANSPLHF
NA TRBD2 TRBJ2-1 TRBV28 TGTGCCAGCAGTTTATCTGCGGGAGGCTCCTACAATGAGCAGTTCTTC CASSLSAGGSYNEQFF
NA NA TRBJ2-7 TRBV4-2 TGTGCCAGCAGCCTAGCGTGGGAAGGCTCCTACGAGCAGTACTTC CASSLAWEGSYEQYF
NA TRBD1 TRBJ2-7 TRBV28 TGTGCCAGCAGGGGAGACAGGGTTTGGTCCTACGAGCAGTACTTC CASRGDRVWSYEQYF
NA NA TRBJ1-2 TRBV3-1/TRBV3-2 TGTGCCAGCAGCCCAGAGGGAGGGTGGCGTGATGGCTACACCTTC CASSPEGGWRDGYTF
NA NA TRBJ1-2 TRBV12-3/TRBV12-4 TGTGCCAGCAGTTTGATCCGGAGCTATGGCTACACCTTC CASSLIRSYGYTF
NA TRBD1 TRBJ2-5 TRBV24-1 TGTGCCACCAGGGAAACAGGGGGCCAAGAGACCCAGTACTTC CATRETGGQETQYF
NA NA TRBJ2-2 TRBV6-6 TGTGCCAGCAGTTACCCCGGGGGGAACACCGGGGAGCTGTTTTTT CASSYPGGNTGELFF
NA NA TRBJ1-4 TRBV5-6 TGTGCCAGCAGCTTGGCCGGGCAGGGATTGACTAATGAAAAACTGTTTTTT CASSLAGQGLTNEKLFF
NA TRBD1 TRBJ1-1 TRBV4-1 TGCGCCAGCAGCCAAGTACAAAGCTCGGACAGGGGGACTGAAGCTTTCTTT CASSQVQSSDRGTEAFF
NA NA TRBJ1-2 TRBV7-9 TGTGCCAGCAGCTTAGTCCTCTATGGCTACACCTTC CASSLVLYGYTF
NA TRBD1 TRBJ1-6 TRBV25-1 TGTGCCAGCAGTGCGACAGGGCTTAATTCACCCCTCCACTTT CASSATGLNSPLHF
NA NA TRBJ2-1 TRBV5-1 TGCGCCAGCAGCTTGGCGCAGGGGATCTACAATGAGCAGTTCTTC CASSLAQGIYNEQFF
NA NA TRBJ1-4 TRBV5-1 TGCGCCAGCAGCTTGGACGGAGGAACAACTAATGAAAAACTGTTTTTT CASSLDGGTTNEKLFF
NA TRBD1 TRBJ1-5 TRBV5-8 TGTGCCAGCAGCTGGACAGGGGGGCAGCCCCAGCATTTT CASSWTGGQPQHF
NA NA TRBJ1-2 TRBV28 TGTGCCAGCAGTTTATCGTATGGCTACACCTTC CASSLSYGYTF
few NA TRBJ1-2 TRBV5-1 TGCGCCAGCAGCTTGGCCCTCAGGGGTTCTAACTATGGCTACACCTTC CASSLALRGSNYGYTF
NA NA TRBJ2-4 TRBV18 TGTGCCAGCTCACCCAGCGTAAACTCGGACACGCTGGCCAAAAACATTCAGTACTTC CASSPSVNSDTLAKNIQYF
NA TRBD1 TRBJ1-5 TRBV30 TGTGCCTGGAGCGGGACAGCCCATCAGCCCCAGCATTTT CAWSGTAHQPQHF
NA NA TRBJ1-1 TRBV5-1 TGCGCCAGCAGCTTGGAACAGGGCAACACTGAAGCTTTCTTT CASSLEQGNTEAFF
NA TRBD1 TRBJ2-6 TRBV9 TGTGCCAGCAGGGATGGGACAGGGAACCCCTCTGGGGCCAACGTCCTGACTTTC CASRDGTGNPSGANVLTF
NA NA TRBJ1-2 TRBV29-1 TGCAGCGTTCGGTCAGGGGCAGTCTATGGCTACACCTTC CSVRSGAVYGYTF
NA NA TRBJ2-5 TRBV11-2 TGTGCCAGCAGCTTAGGTCCGGTAGGGGGACAAGAGACCCAGTACTTC CASSLGPVGGQETQYF
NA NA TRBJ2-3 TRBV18 TGTGCCAGCTCACCTAGCGGAGATACGCAGTATTTT CASSPSGDTQYF
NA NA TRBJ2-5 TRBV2 TGTGCCAGCGGGTGGCGGTACCAAGAGACCCAGTACTTC CASGWRYQETQYF
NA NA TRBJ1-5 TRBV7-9 TGTGCCAGCAGCTCCGGACAGTTCTATAGCAATCAGCCCCAGCATTTT CASSSGQFYSNQPQHF